The T cell receptor (beta chain) under discussion was sequenced for a study of graft-versus-host responses after intestinal transplantation. Data came from immunoSEQ multiplex PCR; TCRdb stores just in-frame clones and leaves some out. The sample shows about 86,000 clones, roughly four fifths of them seen only once. On this clone itself: Antigen specificity is unknown.

The V gene end was trimmed by 5 bases and the J gene end by 5 bases; junction bases not matched to a gene: 3. The CDR3 runs to 15 residues. Germline V lookup: CDR1 LNHDA, CDR2 SQIVND (reference sequence). The rearrangement links TRBV19 to TRBJ2-5; TRBD2 matches at 15 bases. Sequenced here: unstimulated CD8+ T cells sorted from spleen or lymph node cells, sampled before intestinal transplant. This clonotype was obtained from a human donor who received an intestinal transplant. This CDR3 is CASSWTSGGAETQYF. CDR3 nucleotides: TGTGCCAGTAGTTGGACTAGCGGGGGGGCGGAGACCCAGTACTTC.